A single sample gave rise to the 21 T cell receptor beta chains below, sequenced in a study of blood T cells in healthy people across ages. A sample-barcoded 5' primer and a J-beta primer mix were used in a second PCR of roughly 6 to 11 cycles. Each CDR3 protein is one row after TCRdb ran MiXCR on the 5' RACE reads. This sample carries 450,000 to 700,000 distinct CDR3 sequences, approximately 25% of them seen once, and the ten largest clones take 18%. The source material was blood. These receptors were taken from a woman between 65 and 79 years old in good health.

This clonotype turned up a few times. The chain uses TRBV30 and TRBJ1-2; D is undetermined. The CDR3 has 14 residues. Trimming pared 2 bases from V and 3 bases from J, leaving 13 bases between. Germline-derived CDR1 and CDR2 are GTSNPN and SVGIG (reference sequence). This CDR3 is CAWSLPDPYYGYTF. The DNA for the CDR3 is TGTGCCTGGAGTTTGCCCGACCCATACTATGGCTACACCTTC.

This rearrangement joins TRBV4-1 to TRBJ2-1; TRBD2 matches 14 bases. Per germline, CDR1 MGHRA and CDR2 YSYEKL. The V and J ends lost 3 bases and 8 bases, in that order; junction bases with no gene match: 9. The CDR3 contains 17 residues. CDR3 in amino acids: CASSQGLTSGGAYEQFF. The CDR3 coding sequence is TGCGCCAGCAGCCAGGGCCTGACTAGCGGGGGGGCTTATGAGCAGTTCTTC.

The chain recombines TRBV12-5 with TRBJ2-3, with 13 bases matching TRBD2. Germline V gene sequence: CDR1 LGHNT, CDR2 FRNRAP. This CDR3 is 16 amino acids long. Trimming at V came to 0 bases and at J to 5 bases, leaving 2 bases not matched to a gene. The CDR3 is CASGLVLAGGLDTQYF. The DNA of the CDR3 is TGTGCTAGTGGTTTGGTACTAGCGGGAGGGCTAGATACGCAGTATTTT.

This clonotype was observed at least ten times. The CDR3 reads CASGRGNTEAFF. Here the CDR3 DNA reads TGTGCCAGCGGTCGGGGGAACACTGAAGCTTTCTTT. The rearrangement uses TRBV27 and TRBJ1-1, with D uncertain. V was trimmed by 8 bases and J by 1 base, leaving 8 bases between them. This CDR3 contains 12 residues. Germline loops: CDR1 MNHEY, CDR2 SMNVEV (reference sequence).

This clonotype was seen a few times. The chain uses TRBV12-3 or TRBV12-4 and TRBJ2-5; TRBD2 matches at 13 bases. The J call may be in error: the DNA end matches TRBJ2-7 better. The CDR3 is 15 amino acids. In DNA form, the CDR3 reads TGTGCCAGCAGTCCGGGACTAGCGGGGCTATACGAGCAGTACTTC. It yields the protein CASSPGLAGLYEQYF.

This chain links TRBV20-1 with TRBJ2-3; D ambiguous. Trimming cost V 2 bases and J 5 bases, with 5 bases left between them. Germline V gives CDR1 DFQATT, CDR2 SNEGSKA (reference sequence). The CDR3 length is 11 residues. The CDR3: CSARFRDTQYF. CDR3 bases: TGCAGTGCTAGATTTCGAGATACGCAGTATTTT.

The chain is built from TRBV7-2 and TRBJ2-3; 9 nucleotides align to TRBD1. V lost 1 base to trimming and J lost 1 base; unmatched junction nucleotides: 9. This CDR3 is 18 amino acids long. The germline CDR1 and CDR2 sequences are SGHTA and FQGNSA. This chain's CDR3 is CASSLGAPGQGGTDTQYF. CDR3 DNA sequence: TGTGCCAGCAGCTTAGGTGCACCGGGACAGGGCGGCACAGATACGCAGTATTTT.

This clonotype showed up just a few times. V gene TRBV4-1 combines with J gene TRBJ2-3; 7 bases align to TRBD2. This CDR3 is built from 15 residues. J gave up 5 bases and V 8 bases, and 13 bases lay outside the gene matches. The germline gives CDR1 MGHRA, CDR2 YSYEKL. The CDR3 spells CASAKTAGVGDTQYF. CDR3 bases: TGCGCCAGCGCTAAGACGGCGGGAGTAGGAGATACGCAGTATTTT.

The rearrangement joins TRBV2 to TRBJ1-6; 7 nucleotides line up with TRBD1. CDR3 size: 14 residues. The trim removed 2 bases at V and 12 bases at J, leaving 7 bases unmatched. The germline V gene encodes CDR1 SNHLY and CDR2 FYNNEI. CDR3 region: CASSERQGARPLHF. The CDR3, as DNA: TGTGCCAGCAGTGAAAGACAGGGAGCTCGACCCCTCCACTTT. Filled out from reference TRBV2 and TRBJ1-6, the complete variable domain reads EPEVTQTPSHQVTQMGQEVILRCVPISNHLYFYWYRQILGQKVEFLVSFYNNEISEKSEIFDDQFSVERPDGSNFTLKIRSTKLEDSAMYFCASSERQGARPLHFGNGTRLTVT.

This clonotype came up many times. The CDR3 DNA sequence: TGTGCCAGCAGCTCTAACAGGGGAACTGAAGCTTTCTTT. It translates to CASSSNRGTEAFF. The chain couples TRBV11-2 to TRBJ1-1; 7 bases fit TRBD1. The V gene end was trimmed by 4 bases and the J gene end by 5 bases; junction bases not matched to a gene: 4. CDR3 length equals 13 residues. The V gene's germline CDR1 is SGHAT and CDR2 FQNNGV.

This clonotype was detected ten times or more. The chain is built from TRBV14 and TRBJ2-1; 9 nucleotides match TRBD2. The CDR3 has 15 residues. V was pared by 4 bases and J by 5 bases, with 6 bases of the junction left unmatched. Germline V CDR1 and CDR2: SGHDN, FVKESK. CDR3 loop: CASSRWRGGDNEQFF. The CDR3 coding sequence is TGTGCCAGCAGCCGTTGGCGGGGGGGTGACAATGAGCAGTTCTTC.

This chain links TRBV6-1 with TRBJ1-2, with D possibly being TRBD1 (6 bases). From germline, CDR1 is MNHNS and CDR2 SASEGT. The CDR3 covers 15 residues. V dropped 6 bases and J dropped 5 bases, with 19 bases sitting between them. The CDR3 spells CASSHRDNLLYGYTF. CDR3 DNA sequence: TGTGCCAGCAGCCACCGGGACAACCTTCTTTATGGCTACACCTTC.

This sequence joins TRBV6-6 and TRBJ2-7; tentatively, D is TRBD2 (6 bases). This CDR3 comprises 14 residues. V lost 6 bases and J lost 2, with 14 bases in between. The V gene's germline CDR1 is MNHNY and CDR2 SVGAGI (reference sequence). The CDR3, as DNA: TGTGCCAGCAGACCCCGGGGGTCCCCCTACGAGCAGTACTTC. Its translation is CASRPRGSPYEQYF.

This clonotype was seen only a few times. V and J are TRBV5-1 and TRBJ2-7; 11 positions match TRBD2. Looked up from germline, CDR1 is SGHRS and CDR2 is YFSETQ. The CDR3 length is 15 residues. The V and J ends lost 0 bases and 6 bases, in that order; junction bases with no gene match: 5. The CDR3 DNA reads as TGCGCCAGCAGCTTGGGTCTAGCGGGGGGATCCGAGCAGTACTTC. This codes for CASSLGLAGGSEQYF.

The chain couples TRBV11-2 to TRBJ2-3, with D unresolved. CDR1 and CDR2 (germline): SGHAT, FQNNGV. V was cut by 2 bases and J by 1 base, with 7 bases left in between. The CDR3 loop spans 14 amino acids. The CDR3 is CASSLNRGTDTQYF. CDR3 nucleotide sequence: TGTGCCAGCAGCTTAAATCGCGGCACAGATACGCAGTATTTT. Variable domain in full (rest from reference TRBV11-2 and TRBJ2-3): EAGVAQSPRYKIIEKRQSVAFWCNPISGHATLYWYQQILGQGPKLLIQFQNNGVVDDSQLPKDRFSAERLKGVDSTLKIQPAKLEDSAVYLCASSLNRGTDTQYFGPGTRLTVL.

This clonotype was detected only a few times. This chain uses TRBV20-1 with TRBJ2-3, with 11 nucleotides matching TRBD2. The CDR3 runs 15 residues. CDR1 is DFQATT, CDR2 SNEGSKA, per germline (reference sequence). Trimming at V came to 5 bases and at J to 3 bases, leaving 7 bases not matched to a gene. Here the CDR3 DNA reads TGCAGTGCTGGGAAACTAGCGGGAGTGACAGATACGCAGTATTTT. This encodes CSAGKLAGVTDTQYF.

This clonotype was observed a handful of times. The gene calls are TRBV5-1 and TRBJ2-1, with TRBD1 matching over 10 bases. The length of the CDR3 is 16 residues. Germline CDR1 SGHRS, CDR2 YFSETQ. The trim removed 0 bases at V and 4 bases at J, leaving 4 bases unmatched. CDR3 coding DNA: TGCGCCAGCAGCTTGGGTGGGACAGGGGAGTACAATGAGCAGTTCTTC. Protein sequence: CASSLGGTGEYNEQFF.

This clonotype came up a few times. The CDR3 spells CASRGGNYEQYF. The CDR3, as DNA: TGTGCCAGCAGGGGGGGCAACTACGAGCAGTACTTC. The chain couples TRBV2 to TRBJ2-7; perhaps D is TRBD1 or TRBD2 (6 bases each). Germline lookup yields CDR1 SNHLY and CDR2 FYNNEI. Trimming cost V 6 bases and J 3 bases, with 9 bases left between them. The CDR3 extends over 12 amino acids.

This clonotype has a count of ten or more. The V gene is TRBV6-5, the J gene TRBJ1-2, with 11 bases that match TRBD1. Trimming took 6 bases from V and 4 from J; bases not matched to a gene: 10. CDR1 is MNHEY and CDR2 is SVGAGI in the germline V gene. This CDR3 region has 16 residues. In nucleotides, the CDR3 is TGTGCCAGCAGACCCGGACAGGGGGCAAAGAGCTATGGCTACACCTTC. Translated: CASRPGQGAKSYGYTF.

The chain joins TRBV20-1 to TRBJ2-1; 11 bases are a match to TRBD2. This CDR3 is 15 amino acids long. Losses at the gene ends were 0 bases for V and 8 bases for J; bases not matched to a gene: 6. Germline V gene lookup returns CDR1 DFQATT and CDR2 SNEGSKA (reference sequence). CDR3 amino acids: CSARELAGGRYEQFF. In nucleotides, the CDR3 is TGCAGTGCTAGAGAGTTAGCGGGGGGGCGGTATGAGCAGTTCTTC.

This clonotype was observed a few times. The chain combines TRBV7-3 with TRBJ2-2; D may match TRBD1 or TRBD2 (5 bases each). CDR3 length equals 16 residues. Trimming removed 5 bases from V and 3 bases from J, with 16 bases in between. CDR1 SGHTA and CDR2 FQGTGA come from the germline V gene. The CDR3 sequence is CASSPRGPPDTGELFF. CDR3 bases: TGTGCCAGCAGCCCGAGGGGCCCTCCGGACACCGGGGAGCTGTTTTTT.